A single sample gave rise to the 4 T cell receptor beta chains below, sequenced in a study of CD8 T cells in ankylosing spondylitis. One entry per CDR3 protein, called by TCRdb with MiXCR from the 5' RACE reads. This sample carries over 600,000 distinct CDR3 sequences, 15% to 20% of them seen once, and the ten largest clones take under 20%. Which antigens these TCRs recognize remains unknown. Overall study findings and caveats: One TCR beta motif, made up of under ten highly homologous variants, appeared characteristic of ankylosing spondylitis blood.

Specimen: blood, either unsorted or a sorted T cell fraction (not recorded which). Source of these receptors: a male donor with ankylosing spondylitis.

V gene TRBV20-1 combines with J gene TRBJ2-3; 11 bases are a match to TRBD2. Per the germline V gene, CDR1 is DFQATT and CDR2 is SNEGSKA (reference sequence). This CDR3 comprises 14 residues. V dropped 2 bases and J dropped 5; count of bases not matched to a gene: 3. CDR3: CSARPLAGEDTQYF. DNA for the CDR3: TGCAGTGCTAGACCACTAGCGGGGGAAGATACGCAGTATTTT.

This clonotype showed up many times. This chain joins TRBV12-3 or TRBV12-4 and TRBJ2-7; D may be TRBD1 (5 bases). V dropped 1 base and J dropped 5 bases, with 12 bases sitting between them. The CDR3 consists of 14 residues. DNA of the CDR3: TGTGCCAGCAGTTTAGAGAGCAGGGTTGACGAGCAGTACTTC. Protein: CASSLESRVDEQYF.

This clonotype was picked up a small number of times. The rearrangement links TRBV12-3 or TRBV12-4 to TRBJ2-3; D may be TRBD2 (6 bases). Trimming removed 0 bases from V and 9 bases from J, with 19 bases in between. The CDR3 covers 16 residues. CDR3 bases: TGTGCCAGCAGTTTAGCCCATGAGACGACGGGAGACACGCAGTATTTT. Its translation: CASSLAHETTGDTQYF.

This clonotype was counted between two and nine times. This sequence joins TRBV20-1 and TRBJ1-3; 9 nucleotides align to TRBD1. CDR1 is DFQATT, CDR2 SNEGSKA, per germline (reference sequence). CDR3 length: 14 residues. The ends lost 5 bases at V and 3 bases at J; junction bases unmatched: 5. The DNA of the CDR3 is TGCAGTGCTCTACCGGGACAGGGTGGAAACACCATATATTTT. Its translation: CSALPGQGGNTIYF.